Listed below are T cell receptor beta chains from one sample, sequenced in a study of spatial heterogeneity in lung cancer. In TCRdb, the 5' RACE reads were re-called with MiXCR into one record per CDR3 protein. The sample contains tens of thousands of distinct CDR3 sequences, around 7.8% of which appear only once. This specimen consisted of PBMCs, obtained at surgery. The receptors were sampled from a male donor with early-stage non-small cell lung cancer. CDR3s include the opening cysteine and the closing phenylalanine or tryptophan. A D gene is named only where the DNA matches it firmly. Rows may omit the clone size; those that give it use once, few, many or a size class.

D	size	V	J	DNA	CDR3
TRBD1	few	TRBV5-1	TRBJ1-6	TGCGCCAGCAGCTTGGTTGGGACAGGGGATTCACCCCTCCACTTT	CASSLVGTGDSPLHF
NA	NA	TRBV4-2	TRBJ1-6	TGTGCCAGCAGCCAAGATTGGGGGAGCTCCTATAATTCACCCCTCCACTTT	CASSQDWGSSYNSPLHF
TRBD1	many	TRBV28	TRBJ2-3	TGTGCCAGCAGTAAACGGACAGGGGAGACAGATACGCAGTATTTT	CASSKRTGETDTQYF
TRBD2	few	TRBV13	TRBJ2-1	TGTGCCAGCAGCGCCGGGACTAGCGGGAGTAATGAGCAGTTCTTC	CASSAGTSGSNEQFF
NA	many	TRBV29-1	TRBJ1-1	TGCAGCGTTGCAGGGAAGCTGAGGACTGAAGCTTTCTTT	CSVAGKLRTEAFF
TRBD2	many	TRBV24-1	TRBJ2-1	TGTGCCACCAGTGCTAGCGGGAGGAATGAGCAGTTCTTC	CATSASGRNEQFF
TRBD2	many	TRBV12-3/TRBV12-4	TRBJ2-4	TGTGCCAGCAGCCCGGGGGGGGCACGTATAGCCAAAAACATTCAGTACTTC	CASSPGGARIAKNIQYF
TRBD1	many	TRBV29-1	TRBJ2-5	TGCAGCGTCGGGACAGGGGAAGAGACCCAGTACTTC	CSVGTGEETQYF
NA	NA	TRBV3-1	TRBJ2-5	TGTGCCAGCAGCCAAGGATGGCGAGAGACCCAGTACTTC	CASSQGWRETQYF
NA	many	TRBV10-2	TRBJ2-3	TGCGCCAGCAGTGGAGAAACAGATACGCAGTATTTT	CASSGETDTQYF
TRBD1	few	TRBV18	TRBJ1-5	TGTGCCAGCTCACCTGGGACAGGGGTATGGCAGCCCCAGCATTTT	CASSPGTGVWQPQHF
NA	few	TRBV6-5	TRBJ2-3	TGTGCCAGCAGTCCGATGGAGGGCCAGGCGCAAGATACGCAGTATTTT	CASSPMEGQAQDTQYF
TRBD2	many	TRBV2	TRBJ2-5	TGTGCCAGCCGGGGGGAAGAGACCCAGTACTTC	CASRGEETQYF
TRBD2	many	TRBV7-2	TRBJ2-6	TGTGCCAGCAGCTTACAGCGACTAGCGGGAGGGACTGGGGCCAACGTCCTGACTTTC	CASSLQRLAGGTGANVLTF
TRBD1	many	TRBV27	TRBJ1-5	TGTGCCAGCAGTCCCCTGACAGGGGTCAATCAGCCCCAGCATTTT	CASSPLTGVNQPQHF
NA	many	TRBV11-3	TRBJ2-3	TGTGCCAGCAGCCATTCAGGGAGTCTTAGCACAGATACGCAGTATTTT	CASSHSGSLSTDTQYF
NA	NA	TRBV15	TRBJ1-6	TGTGCCACCAGCCCCGACCCGCATTCACCCCTCCACTTT	CATSPDPHSPLHF
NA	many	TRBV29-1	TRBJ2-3	TGCAGCGTTGAGACTCCTGGTGGTAGCACAGATACGCAGTATTTT	CSVETPGGSTDTQYF